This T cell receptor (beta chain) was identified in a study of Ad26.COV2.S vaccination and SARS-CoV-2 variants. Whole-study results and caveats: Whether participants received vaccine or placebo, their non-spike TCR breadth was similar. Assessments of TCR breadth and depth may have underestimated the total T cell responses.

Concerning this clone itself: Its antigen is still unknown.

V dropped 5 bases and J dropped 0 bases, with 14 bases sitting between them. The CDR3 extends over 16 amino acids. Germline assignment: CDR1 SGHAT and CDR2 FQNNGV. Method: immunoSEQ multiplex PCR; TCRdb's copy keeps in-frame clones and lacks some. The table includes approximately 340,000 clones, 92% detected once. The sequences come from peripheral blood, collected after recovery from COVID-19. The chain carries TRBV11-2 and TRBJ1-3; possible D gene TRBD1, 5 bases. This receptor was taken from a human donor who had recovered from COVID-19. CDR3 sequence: CASSLGPGGSGNTIYF. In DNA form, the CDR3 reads TGTGCCAGCAGCCTGGGACCGGGGGGCTCTGGAAACACCATATATTTT.